This is a list of T cell receptor beta chains from one sample in a study of response to subunit inactivated influenza vaccine. TCRdb fed the RT-PCR reads into MiXCR, producing one record per CDR3 protein. The sample includes around 520,000 distinct CDR3 sequences, 10% to 15% of them seen just once. The sample in question was PBMCs from blood, obtained on the day of vaccination. Source of these receptors: a man in his fifties who received an inactivated influenza vaccine. Both conserved end residues are part of each CDR3. The order of the fields is D gene, V gene, J gene, CDR3 length, clone size, CDR3 protein, CDR3 DNA. D genes are given only for firm matches. Expanded clones are given a class, and other clones once, few, many or no size at all.

TRBD2	TRBV4-1	TRBJ2-7	17	many	CASSQDRQRGSYYEQYF	TGCGCCAGCAGCCAAGACCGGCAGCGGGGAAGCTACTACGAGCAGTACTTC
-	TRBV3-1	TRBJ2-2	16	many	CASSRGIGMITGELFF	TGTGCCAGCAGCCGGGGAATAGGAATGATCACCGGGGAGCTGTTTTTT
-	TRBV11-2	TRBJ1-1	11	many	CASSWRGEAFF	TGTGCCAGCAGTTGGAGGGGTGAAGCTTTCTTT
-	TRBV12-3/TRBV12-4	TRBJ2-3	17	few	CASSPLPRPADTDTQYF	TGTGCCAGCAGCCCCCTCCCCCGCCCCGCGGATACAGATACGCAGTATTTT
TRBD1	TRBV9	TRBJ2-5	15	-	CASSGGGHFQETQYF	TGTGCCAGCAGCGGAGGGGGCCACTTCCAAGAGACCCAGTACTTC
TRBD1	TRBV5-5	TRBJ1-4	14	-	CASSFTGTGEKLFF	TGTGCCAGCAGCTTCACCGGGACAGGGGAAAAACTGTTTTTT
-	TRBV7-2	TRBJ2-3	15	-	CASSSIAALTDTQYF	TGTGCCAGCAGCTCTATAGCGGCATTGACAGATACGCAGTATTTT
-	TRBV6-1	TRBJ2-3	14	-	CASTLKDGTDTQYF	TGTGCCAGCACCTTGAAGGATGGCACAGATACGCAGTATTTT
-	TRBV12-3/TRBV12-4	TRBJ2-7	14	-	CASSFRFKVYEQYF	TGTGCCAGCAGTTTCAGATTCAAGGTCTACGAGCAGTACTTC
-	TRBV7-9	TRBJ2-7	14	many	CASSPDLLPYEQYF	TGTGCCAGCAGTCCGGACCTATTACCCTACGAGCAGTACTTC
TRBD2	TRBV7-6	TRBJ2-7	16	-	CASSPLLAGDSDEQYF	TGTGCCAGCAGCCCCCTATTAGCGGGAGATAGTGACGAGCAGTACTTC
TRBD2	TRBV6-1	TRBJ2-1	15	few	CASSERGTSGRGQFF	TGTGCCAGCAGCGAGAGGGGGACTAGCGGGAGAGGGCAGTTCTTC
TRBD2	TRBV7-9	TRBJ2-1	15	few	CASSLSSGRGDEQFF	TGTGCCAGCAGCTTATCTAGCGGGAGGGGAGATGAGCAGTTCTTC
TRBD1	TRBV19	TRBJ1-4	13	few	CASRGQVHEKLFF	TGTGCCAGTAGGGGACAGGTGCATGAAAAACTGTTTTTT
-	TRBV20-1	TRBJ2-1	15	-	CSASLADRGRNEQFF	TGCAGTGCTAGCTTGGCTGACCGAGGTCGGAATGAGCAGTTCTTC
TRBD1	TRBV20-1	TRBJ2-7	16	few	CSARDRTGGSSYEQYF	TGCAGTGCTAGAGACCGGACAGGGGGCTCCTCCTACGAGCAGTACTTC
-	TRBV2	TRBJ2-3	14	-	CASSPGLTMDTQYF	TGTGCCAGCAGTCCGGGACTGACGATGGATACGCAGTATTTT
-	TRBV10-3	TRBJ2-2	12	many	CASLVDTGELFF	TGTGCCAGCTTGGTGGACACCGGGGAGCTGTTTTTT
-	TRBV7-9	TRBJ2-5	14	many	CASSLRRDQETQYF	TGTGCCAGCAGCCTCAGACGGGACCAAGAGACCCAGTACTTC
TRBD1	TRBV28	TRBJ2-1	15	few	CASSFMGTGINEQFF	TGTGCCAGCAGCTTTATGGGGACAGGTATCAATGAGCAGTTCTTC
TRBD1	TRBV5-1	TRBJ2-1	15	few	CASSSHRDRTNEQFF	TGCGCCAGCAGCTCGCACCGGGACAGGACCAATGAGCAGTTCTTC
-	TRBV29-1	TRBJ2-7	15	few	CSAKAGHAGSYEQYF	TGCAGCGCTAAGGCGGGGCATGCAGGGTCCTACGAGCAGTACTTC
TRBD2	TRBV7-6	TRBJ2-1	18	-	CASSPRVGLAGNDAEQFF	TGTGCCAGCAGCCCCCGGGTCGGGCTAGCGGGAAATGATGCTGAGCAGTTCTTC
-	TRBV29-1	TRBJ1-5	13	many	CSVAPGSNQPQHF	TGCAGCGTCGCACCTGGGAGCAATCAGCCCCAGCATTTT
-	TRBV6-5	TRBJ1-6	17	few	CASSYGGPGSYNSPLHF	TGTGCCAGCAGTTACGGGGGGCCCGGCTCCTATAATTCACCCCTCCACTTT
TRBD2	TRBV15	TRBJ2-5	14	few	CATSRGLAQETQYF	TGTGCCACCAGCCGAGGACTAGCGCAAGAGACCCAGTACTTC
-	TRBV24-1	TRBJ1-2	13	many	CATSDWANYGYTF	TGTGCCACCAGTGATTGGGCTAACTATGGCTACACCTTC
-	TRBV24-1	TRBJ2-2	15	-	CATSDVGTNTGQLFF	TGTGCCACCAGTGATGTCGGGACGAACACCGGGCAGCTGTTTTTT
TRBD2	TRBV6-2/TRBV6-3	TRBJ2-7	14	few	CASSYSLAGDEQYF	TGTGCCAGCAGTTATAGCCTAGCGGGAGACGAGCAGTACTTC
TRBD2	TRBV3-1	TRBJ2-2	17	-	CASSQVSSGVNTGELFF	TGTGCCAGCAGCCAAGTGTCTAGCGGGGTAAACACCGGGGAGCTGTTTTTT
-	TRBV5-1	TRBJ2-7	13	-	CASSPHSSYEQYF	TGCGCCAGCAGCCCCCACTCCTCCTACGAGCAGTACTTC
-	TRBV11-2	TRBJ2-2	16	-	CASSLKTGTNTGELFF	TGTGCCAGCAGCTTGAAGACTGGGACGAACACCGGGGAGCTGTTTTTT
-	TRBV7-9	TRBJ1-5	15	-	CASSSSSSPRQPQHF	TGTGCCAGCAGCTCGTCCTCCTCCCCCCGGCAGCCCCAGCATTTT
-	TRBV7-9	TRBJ1-4	15	few	CASSLGSGGYEKLFF	TGTGCCAGCAGCTTAGGTTCGGGGGGATACGAAAAACTGTTTTTT
-	TRBV6-5	TRBJ1-3	16	few	CASSYSWDVSGNTIYF	TGTGCCAGCAGTTACTCATGGGACGTCTCTGGAAACACCATATATTTT
-	TRBV12-3/TRBV12-4	TRBJ1-1	14	many	CASSLRGRNTEAFF	TGTGCCAGCAGTTTACGGGGCAGGAACACTGAAGCTTTCTTT
TRBD2	TRBV5-1	TRBJ2-3	16	-	CASSLGLADRTDTQYF	TGCGCCAGCAGCTTGGGACTAGCCGACCGAACAGATACGCAGTATTTT
TRBD2	TRBV7-2	TRBJ2-7	14	many	CASSLVAGGGEQYF	TGTGCCAGCAGCTTAGTAGCGGGAGGAGGGGAGCAGTACTTC
TRBD1	TRBV4-3	TRBJ2-1	16	-	CASSQEVQGLVNEQFF	TGCGCCAGCAGCCAAGAGGTACAGGGGCTGGTCAATGAGCAGTTCTTC
TRBD2	TRBV29-1	TRBJ2-1	15	many	CSVRPAGEVRNEQFF	TGCAGCGTTCGGCCAGCGGGAGAAGTACGGAATGAGCAGTTCTTC
-	TRBV24-1	TRBJ2-3	13	few	CATSAYLGDTQYF	TGTGCCACCAGTGCCTACCTCGGGGATACGCAGTATTTT
-	TRBV20-1	TRBJ2-7	12	few	CSAARSRYEQYF	TGCAGTGCTGCAAGGTCCCGCTACGAGCAGTACTTC
-	TRBV14	TRBJ2-1	17	few	CASSHLKDPIWYNEQFF	TGTGCCAGCAGCCACCTCAAGGACCCAATTTGGTACAATGAGCAGTTCTTC